This T cell receptor (beta chain) stems from a study of regulatory T cells in long-lasting Graves disease (dated by TCRdb to the early 2020s). With respect to the entire study: Newly diagnosed Graves' disease patients had taken antithyroid drugs for less than 3 months. This study used TCR sequencing and RNA sequencing of peripheral blood to compare persistent Graves' disease patients against newly diagnosed Graves' disease patients. The study was registered as a clinical trial and conducted in China. A total of around 35 samples underwent TCR sequencing: 13 from persistent and about 20 from newly diagnosed Graves' disease patients.

This clonotype was detected many times. No antigen is known for it. The sample holds no much larger clone one base away, and base qualities are not on file. Overall study results and their limits: Persistent Graves' disease patients showed lower TCR Shannon entropy and fewer highly expanded clones than newly diagnosed patients, suggesting clonal expansion. The authors noted that the small sample size was a limitation that may lower accuracy. Preferential use of TRBV28, TRBJ1-2 and TRBJ2-5 was observed in persistent disease, whereas TRBV20-1 and TRBJ2-1 were favored in newly diagnosed disease. The study examined only peripheral blood because the primary lesion, thyroid tissue, could not be accessed. More public clonotypes were shared among persistent patients (more than 2,500) than among newly diagnosed patients (roughly 1,000). Sequencing and analysis were limited to the TCR beta chain.

This specimen's time point label, per the study, means: newly diagnosed GD, antithyroid drugs for less than 3 months. For both TCR sequencing and RNA sequencing, RNA was extracted from PBMCs in TRIzol. The diagnosis of Graves' disease was made according to American Thyroid Association guidelines. Patients were recruited from an endocrinology department in Xi'an, China. From each patient, roughly 9 milliliters of peripheral blood was collected into an EDTA anticoagulant tube. Ficoll Paque Plus density gradient separation was used to isolate PBMCs, and no further T cell sorting was performed. An Agilent 2100 Bioanalyzer and agarose gel were used to check RNA quality, while a NanoDrop 2000 measured RNA concentration. The protocol used for the library was multiplex PCR. TCRdb shows the sequencer as Illumina HiSeq 4000. iRepertoire HTBI primers and Arm-PCR amplification of CDR3 regions were used to construct TCR beta libraries. Gel purification was performed on PCR products prior to sequencing. The authors processed their data as follows. A total of 62 TRBV and some 13 TRBJ segments were identified across samples and were used for gene usage analysis of CDR3 amino acid clonotypes. COPE and FqMerger were used to merge filtered high-quality paired reads into contigs. BLAST was used to align contigs to the IMGT TRBV, TRBD and TRBJ reference genes, and CDR3 was defined following IMGT. Any clonotype with a frequency above 0.1% was classified as a highly expanded clone. Shannon entropy served as the measure of repertoire diversity, while the Gini coefficient captured V-J evenness. A clonotype found in more than one individual was treated as public. The public reads were run again by TCRdb, first through fastp at Q25 and then through MiXCR, and only productive beta chains were kept. When rows share a CDR3 protein, they turn into one entry using the most common DNA and genes. These V and J calls rely on TCRdb rather than the paper's analysis. Here the sample has 400,000 to 500,000 distinct CDR3 sequences; about 15% occur a single time. Roughly 7.7% of the sample is in the top ten clones.

From the cysteine up to the phenylalanine, the CDR3 has a length of 14 residues. Of the read, only the CDR3 DNA is kept; its 42 bases are in frame from base 1. Between the V and J ends, shortened by 0 bases and 1 base respectively, the junction contains 8 bases. Via the germline V gene, CDR1 is SGDLS and CDR2 YYNGEE. This sample was also put to use in a study of T cells in Graves' hyperthyroidism and ophthalmopathy. The other study reports the following: A patient counted as having stable Graves' hyperthyroidism if no progression to ophthalmopathy occurred over 18 months of follow-up. The hyperthyroidism patients were between 18 and 65 years old and newly diagnosed, with a disease duration of less than 2 months. Patients with uncontrolled infections, other autoimmune diseases, pregnancy or lactation were excluded. Diagnoses were established on the basis of clinical symptoms, serum thyroxine and TRAb, thyroid ultrasound, and orbital computed tomography. The TCR CDR3 was subjected to a first round of RT-PCR using the HTBI primer set and the Qiagen OneStep RT-PCR kit. Most expanded thyroid clonotypes (frequency above 0.001) were also found in blood, which suggests that blood repertoires may mirror thyroid immune responses. Ophthalmopathy was separated from stable hyperthyroidism by a 13 V-J signature model, with around 90% sensitivity and about 84% specificity obtained in cross-validation and 80%/75% obtained in testing. During validation, the model predicted progression to ophthalmopathy a median of approximately 7 months ahead of onset, with approximately 70% sensitivity and about 75% specificity. A discovery cohort of fewer than 110 patients, roughly 40 with Graves' ophthalmopathy and fewer than 65 with stable Graves' hyperthyroidism, was used to find distinguishing TCR V-J signatures. An independent validation cohort of around 19 hyperthyroidism patients and 15 or so patients who later progressed to ophthalmopathy tested prospective prediction of ophthalmopathy. For training and testing, the roughly 100 patients in the discovery cohort were randomly divided in a 7:3 ratio. Thyroid tissue and blood T-cell repertoires from six Graves' hyperthyroidism patients were also compared in the study. After blood sampling, hyperthyroidism patients were treated with methimazole at a starting dose of 30 mg daily, and ophthalmopathy patients were treated with high-dose intravenous methylprednisolone. The libraries were constructed in a second round of multiplex PCR and then size-selected and purified. Paired-end sequencing of the libraries was performed with 100 bp reads on an Illumina HiSeq2000. SOAPnuke was used to process the raw data, with reads discarded if the reads contained adapters or uncalled bases, had a mean Phred below 15, or lacked an exact constant-primer or identifier match. COPE v1.2.5 was used to merge high-quality paired reads, and clonotypes were defined as unique nucleotide sequences. MiTCR v1.1 was used to align the clonotypes against IMGT TRBV, TRBD and TRBJ reference segments. The analysis was restricted to V-J combinations with a frequency above 0.0001, which together covered around 99% of the repertoires. A TCS score was defined as the ratio of F50 (clonal expansion) to E x V (chaos), with BLOSUM62-based TCRdist applied between CDR3 peptides within each V-J. Welch's t-statistics and random forest reduced roughly 530 V-J features to about 12, which were used in a naive Bayes classifier (R e1071). Sample size was not statistically predetermined, and investigators were not blinded to group allocation. The paper reports TCR Vbeta CDR3 sequencing of 140 or so peripheral blood samples: some 44 ophthalmopathy, approximately 74 hyperthyroidism and around 17 progressor patients.

Recombination connected TRBV9 to TRBJ2-7; TRBD1 might be the D gene, on 5 matching bases. The source is a woman between 40 and 55 years old with Graves disease. Donor details come from another sample of the same person, matched by shared clones. The source was peripheral blood mononuclear cells (PBMCs), collected at new diagnosis, from a patient treated with antithyroid drugs. The CDR3 here reads CASSVGRQSYEQYF. The sequence in DNA is TGTGCCAGCAGCGTAGGGAGACAGTCCTACGAGCAGTACTTC. Full variable domain (CDR3 extended with the reference TRBV9 and TRBJ2-7 proteins): DSGVTQTPKHLITATGQRVTLRCSPRSGDLSVYWYQQSLDQGLQFLIQYYNGEERAKGNILERFSAQQFPDLHSELNLSSLELGDSALYFCASSVGRQSYEQYFGPGTRLTVT.